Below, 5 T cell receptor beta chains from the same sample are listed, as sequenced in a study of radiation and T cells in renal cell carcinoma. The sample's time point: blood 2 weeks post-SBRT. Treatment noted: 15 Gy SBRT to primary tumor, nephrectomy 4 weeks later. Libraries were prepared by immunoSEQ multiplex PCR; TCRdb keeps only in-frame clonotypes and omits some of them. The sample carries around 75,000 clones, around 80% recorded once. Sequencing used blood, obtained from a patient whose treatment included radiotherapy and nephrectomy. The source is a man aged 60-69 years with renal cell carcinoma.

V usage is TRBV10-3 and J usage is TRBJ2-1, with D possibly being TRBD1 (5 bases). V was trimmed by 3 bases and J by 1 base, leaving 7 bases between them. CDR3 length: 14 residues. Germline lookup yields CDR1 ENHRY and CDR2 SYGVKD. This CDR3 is CAISDRVSYNEQFF. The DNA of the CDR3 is TGTGCCATCAGTGACAGGGTATCCTACAATGAGCAGTTCTTC.

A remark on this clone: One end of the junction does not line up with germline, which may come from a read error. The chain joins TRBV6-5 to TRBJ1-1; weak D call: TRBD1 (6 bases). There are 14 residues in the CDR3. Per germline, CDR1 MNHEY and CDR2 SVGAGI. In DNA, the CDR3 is TGTGCGAGCAGTTACCAGGGGAGGGGGACTGAAGCTTTCTTT. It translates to CASSYQGRGTEAFF.

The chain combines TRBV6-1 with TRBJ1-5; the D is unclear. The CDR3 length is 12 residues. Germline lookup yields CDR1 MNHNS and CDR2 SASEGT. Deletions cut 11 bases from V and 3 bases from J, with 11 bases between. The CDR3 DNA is TGTGCCTTGACCGGGCCCAATCAGCCCCAGCATTTT. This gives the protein CALTGPNQPQHF.

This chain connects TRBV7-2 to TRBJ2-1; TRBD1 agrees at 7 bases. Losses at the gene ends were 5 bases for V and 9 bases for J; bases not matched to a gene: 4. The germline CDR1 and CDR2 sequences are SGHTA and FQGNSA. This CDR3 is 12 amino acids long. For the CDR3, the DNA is TGTGCCAGCAGCCTACAGGGGTTTGAGCAGTTCTTC. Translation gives CASSLQGFEQFF.

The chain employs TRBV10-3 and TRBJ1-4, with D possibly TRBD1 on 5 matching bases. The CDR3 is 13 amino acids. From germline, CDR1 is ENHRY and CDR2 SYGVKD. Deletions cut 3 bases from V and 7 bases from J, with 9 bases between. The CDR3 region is CAISESRGEKLFF. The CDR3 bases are TGTGCCATCAGTGAATCTAGGGGTGAAAAACTGTTTTTT.